This TCR beta chain emerged from a study of cytomegalovirus exposure and HLA in healthy donors. Study-wide results and caveats: Reports indicated that the classifier achieved high specificity and sensitivity in diagnosing cytomegalovirus status. HLA alleles were associated with 15,000 to 20,000 TCR beta sequences in a later analysis at 0.05 false discovery rate.

V shed 3 bases and J shed 0 bases, with 12 bases lying between them. The V gene's germline CDR1 is KGHSH and CDR2 LQKENI. The length of the CDR3 is 17 residues. Note on this clone: Its cognate antigen is unknown.

PCR primers comprised 60 Vbeta and 13 Jbeta primers. TCRdb's copy holds only in-frame clones and misses some; the assay was immunoSEQ multiplex PCR. This sample's table has about 55,000 clones. Whereas donors were nominally healthy upon sampling, unrecorded immune exposures were probable. This chain joins TRBV18 and TRBJ2-6, with D uncertain. Sample: PBMCs. This receptor was identified in a man aged 50 or older in good health and CMV-seropositive. The CDR3 loop reads CASSPPVRNSGANVLTF. The CDR3 region has the DNA TGTGCCAGCTCACCCCCGGTGAGGAACTCTGGGGCCAACGTCCTGACTTTC.